This T cell receptor (beta chain) is drawn from a study of blood T cell repertoires in COVID-19. The wider study: Some COVID-19 samples were acute and others convalescent; all came from the United States, Italy and Spain. Sources were T cells, B-cell-depleted T cells, or PBMCs; the material itself was cDNA or gDNA.

Source study methods: Nucleated cell counts were estimated from reference gene primer amplification. The data were produced by immunoSEQ multiplex PCR, yet TCRdb's version contains in-frame clones alone and is incomplete. V, J and clone size reflect that table, while D and trimming were determined from the DNA. The profile covers around 250,000 clones, with roughly four fifths appearing a single time and approximately 1.9% taken by the ten largest. This receptor was obtained from a woman older than 75 with acute or convalescent COVID-19. Input material: peripheral blood.

This CDR3 reads CASSQNEKLFF. CDR3 DNA: TGTGCCAGCAGCCAGAATGAAAAACTGTTTTTT. The rearrangement uses TRBV6-5 and TRBJ1-4; D remains ambiguous. The CDR3 extends over 11 amino acids. Germline lookup yields CDR1 MNHEY and CDR2 SVGAGI. The ends were cut back, 6 bases at V and 5 bases at J, with 4 bases in the middle.